What follows are 15 T cell receptor beta chains derived from one specimen sequenced in a study of breast tumors, draining lymph nodes, adjacent tissues. Axillary draining lymph nodes of breast cancer patients supplied the node samples. Using its own MiXCR run on the multiplex PCR reads, TCRdb lists one record per CDR3 protein. The top ten hold 4% to 4.5% of the sample, which has 180,000 or so distinct CDR3 sequences, about 32% seen once. Sequencing was carried out using axillary lymph node tissue. These receptors were obtained from a female donor with breast cancer. Some clones in this sample may be carry-over from other donors' samples.

On this clonotype: This may be a read error: a much more frequent sequence differs by one nucleotide. This likely comes from a read error, as the CDR3 has no conserved phenylalanine or tryptophan at its end. The chain links TRBV19 to TRBJ2-2, with 10 bases lining up with TRBD1. The CDR3 has 14 residues. CDR1 is LNHDA and CDR2 is SQIVND in the germline V gene (reference sequence). Trimming cost V 3 bases and J 5 bases; bases outside gene matches: 0. The CDR3 reads CASSMGQGTGELFL. As DNA, the CDR3 is TGTGCCAGTAGTATGGGACAGGGGACCGGGGAGCTGTTTCTT.

Here the CDR3 DNA reads TGTGCCAGCAGCGCTACAGGGGGCAGGGCCCTCCACTTT. This codes for CASSATGGRALHF. The chain couples TRBV6-5 to TRBJ1-6, with 9 nucleotides matching TRBD1. The CDR3 extends over 13 amino acids. V was pared by 6 bases and J by 14 bases, with 8 bases of the junction left unmatched. CDR1 and CDR2 (germline): MNHEY, SVGAGI.

This clonotype was observed at least ten times. J is TRBJ1-2 and V is TRBV12-3 or TRBV12-4, with 7 bases identical to TRBD1. Trimming removed 0 bases from V and 7 bases from J; junction bases left unmatched: 5. This CDR3 has 14 amino acids. The CDR3: CASSLAGGFGGYTF. The CDR3 DNA follows: TGTGCCAGCAGTTTAGCAGGGGGCTTTGGTGGCTACACCTTC.

The CDR3 region is CATRDTDYNEQFF. CDR3 DNA: TGTGCCACCCGGGACACCGACTACAATGAGCAGTTCTTC. This chain connects TRBV27 to TRBJ2-1; D is perhaps TRBD1 (6 bases). The length of the CDR3 is 13 residues. V shed 10 bases and J shed 3 bases, with 13 bases lying between them. Germline assignment: CDR1 MNHEY and CDR2 SMNVEV (reference sequence).

In the case of this clonotype: A much larger clone differs by one base, so this may be a read error. The rearrangement links TRBV4-1 to TRBJ1-5; D unclear. Trimming cost V 5 bases and J 9 bases, with 14 bases left between them. This CDR3 region has 13 residues. The V gene's germline CDR1 is MGHRA and CDR2 YSYEKL. Here the CDR3 reads CASSDIRGGPQHF. CDR3 DNA sequence: TGCGCCAGCAGCGACATCCGGGGAGGGCCCCAGCATTTT.

This clonotype showed up many times. The rearrangement joins TRBV20-1 to TRBJ2-1; 9 bases align to TRBD2. Unmatched junction bases numbered 5, after V lost 2 bases and J lost 6 bases. Germline V CDR1 and CDR2: DFQATT, SNEGSKA (reference sequence). CDR3 size: 14 residues. CDR3 nucleotide sequence: TGCAGTGCTAGATTAGCGGGAGCGCCCAATGAGCAGTTCTTC. Translation: CSARLAGAPNEQFF.

This clonotype was detected ten times or more. V gene TRBV11-2 combines with J gene TRBJ2-2; D is unresolved. The V and J ends lost 2 bases and 1 base respectively, with 2 bases between them. The CDR3 is 13 amino acids. Germline CDR1 reads SGHAT; CDR2 reads FQNNGV. The CDR3 DNA sequence: TGTGCCAGCAGCTTAATGAACACCGGGGAGCTGTTTTTT. Encoded protein: CASSLMNTGELFF.

This clonotype showed up many times. A much larger clonotype is one base distant, so this may be a read error. No conserved phenylalanine or tryptophan ends this CDR3, so it is likely a read error. The chain employs TRBV7-2 and TRBJ2-5; 7 bases match TRBD1. This CDR3 has 14 amino acids. CDR1 and CDR2 (germline): SGHTA, FQGNSA. The V and J ends lost 7 bases and 1 base, in that order; junction bases with no gene match: 6. This CDR3 reads CASTSGTAQETQYL. In DNA, the CDR3 is TGTGCCAGCACCTCCGGGACAGCCCAAGAGACCCAGTACCTC.

This clonotype was found many times. V gene TRBV7-3 combines with J gene TRBJ2-1, with 8 nucleotides matching TRBD2. Trimming cost V 1 base and J 8 bases; bases outside gene matches: 10. This CDR3 region has 16 residues. Germline values: CDR1 SGHTA, CDR2 FQGTGA. The DNA of the CDR3 is TGTGCCAGCAGCTTAAGGTCGGGGGGGGGCGGGGATGAGCAGTTCTTC. This sequence encodes CASSLRSGGGGDEQFF.

At least ten counts were recorded for this clonotype. The V and J genes are TRBV5-1 and TRBJ2-7, with D perhaps assigned TRBD1 or TRBD2 (5 bases each). The CDR3 totals 14 residues. Between the trimmed V and J ends, which lost 3 bases and 6 bases, there was a span of 16 bases. Germline V gives CDR1 SGHRS, CDR2 YFSETQ. The CDR3, as DNA: TGCGCCAGCAGCTGGGACGGCCAGAGAGGCGAGCAGTACTTC. It is translated as CASSWDGQRGEQYF.

This clonotype was detected only a few times. V gene TRBV6-5 combines with J gene TRBJ2-1; D may be TRBD1 or TRBD2 (5 bases each). The germline CDR1 and CDR2 sequences are MNHEY and SVGAGI. The CDR3 is 15 amino acids. V shed 6 bases and J shed 4 bases, with 16 bases lying between them. The CDR3 sequence: CASRGTQRHYNEQFF. Here the CDR3 DNA reads TGTGCCAGCAGGGGGACCCAAAGGCATTACAATGAGCAGTTCTTC.

The gene calls are TRBV12-3 or TRBV12-4 and TRBJ2-5, with 8 bases matching TRBD2. The V gene end was trimmed by 3 bases and the J gene end by 0 bases; junction bases not matched to a gene: 6. The length of the CDR3 is 16 residues. CDR3 in DNA: TGTGCCAGCAGTTTCTATAGCGGGGAGGACCAAGAGACCCAGTACTTC. As protein: CASSFYSGEDQETQYF.

At least ten counts were recorded for this clonotype. The rearrangement links TRBV12-5 to TRBJ1-2, with 10 bases identical to TRBD1. V was pared by 7 bases and J by 6 bases, with 5 bases of the junction left unmatched. Germline V CDR1 and CDR2: LGHNT, FRNRAP. The CDR3 loop spans 13 amino acids. The CDR3, as DNA: TGTGCTAGTGCCCTCGGACAGGGGGATGGCTACACCTTC. It is translated as CASALGQGDGYTF.

A word on this clonotype: It may be a read error: a sequence one base away is much more abundant. V gene TRBV20-1 combines with J gene TRBJ2-7; 7 positions agree with TRBD1. The CDR3 is 14 residues long. V lost 3 bases, J lost 6 bases, and 11 bases stayed unmatched. Germline assignment: CDR1 DFQATT and CDR2 SNEGSKA (reference sequence). This CDR3 reads CSARAGTVASEQYF. As DNA, the CDR3 is TGCAGTGCTAGGGCCGGGACAGTTGCCTCCGAGCAGTACTTC.

This clonotype has at least ten counts. The rearrangement links TRBV5-1 to TRBJ1-2; maybe TRBD1 (6 bases). This CDR3 comprises 13 residues. Per germline, CDR1 SGHRS and CDR2 YFSETQ. Between the trimmed V and J ends, which lost 3 bases and 3 bases, there was a span of 9 bases. DNA for the CDR3: TGCGCCAGCAGCTCGACAGGACACTATGGCTACACCTTC. It is translated as CASSSTGHYGYTF.